This entry features one T cell receptor beta chain sequence. Its matching antigen is unknown. Time point described: blood 2 weeks post-SBRT. As to treatment: 15 Gy SBRT to primary tumor, nephrectomy 4 weeks later. Blood was sampled at baseline, 2 weeks and 4 weeks after SBRT. Clear cell pathology was present in this patient's renal cell carcinoma. The sample comes from a study of radiation and T cells in renal cell carcinoma. Across the whole study: Nephrectomy followed 15 Gy stereotactic body radiation by 4 weeks. The study's findings and limits: From baseline, blood top tumor clonotypes peaked at 2 weeks post-radiation.

Clones were sequenced by immunoSEQ multiplex PCR, and TCRdb holds only the in-frame ones, with some missing. The repertoire holds 150,000 to 190,000 clones, with approximately 90% as singletons. With V trimmed by 5 bases and J by 5 bases, 7 bases remained unmatched. CDR3 length: 15 residues. CDR1 is LNHDA and CDR2 is SQIVND in the germline V gene (reference sequence). This clonotype was sampled from a woman between 50 and 59 years old with renal cell carcinoma. This chain links TRBV19 with TRBJ2-5; 11 nucleotides agree with TRBD2. Specimen: blood, collected from a patient whose treatment included radiotherapy and nephrectomy. Here the CDR3 reads CASSVTGLAVETQYF. The CDR3 DNA sequence: TGTGCCAGTAGTGTCACGGGACTAGCGGTTGAGACCCAGTACTTC.